These 26 T cell receptor beta chains were all obtained from the same sample, sequenced in a study of cytomegalovirus exposure and HLA in healthy donors. Primers for the PCR totalled 60 Vbeta and 13 Jbeta. Assay: immunoSEQ multiplex PCR; the TCRdb copy retains only in-frame clones and omits some. The data hold about 150,000 clones, with roughly 80% observed a single time. Material for sequencing was PBMCs. The receptor source for this set is a male donor in good health and CMV-seropositive.

The chain links TRBV7-9 to TRBJ2-7; D unclear. Trimming shortened V by 5 bases and J by 2 bases, and 10 bases separated the two germline ends. This CDR3 is built from 13 residues. The V gene's germline CDR1 is SEHNR and CDR2 FQNEAQ (reference sequence). For the CDR3, the DNA is TGTGCCAGCAGCCCAACTTTAACCTACGAGCAGTACTTC. Encoded protein: CASSPTLTYEQYF.

The chain couples TRBV18 to TRBJ1-1, with 8 bases aligning to TRBD1. V lost 3 bases and J lost 3; bases outside the gene matches: 9. Germline CDR1 and CDR2: KGHSH and LQKENI. This CDR3 contains 16 residues. The CDR3 region is CASSPLGTGGDTEAFF. The CDR3 DNA reads as TGTGCCAGCTCACCCCTGGGGACAGGCGGGGACACTGAAGCTTTCTTT.

The J gene is TRBJ1-2, the V gene TRBV11-2, with a weak D call TRBD1 (6 bases). This CDR3 is 15 amino acids long. Trimming left V 8 bases short and J 2 bases short, with 18 bases between. Germline V lookup: CDR1 SGHAT, CDR2 FQNNGV. CDR3 bases: TGTGCCAGCTCCCGAGACAGGTTAGAGAACTATGGCTACACCTTC. This encodes CASSRDRLENYGYTF.

This clone was observed a handful of times. V usage is TRBV10-3 and J usage is TRBJ2-2; 9 bases are shared with TRBD2. Germline assignment: CDR1 ENHRY and CDR2 SYGVKD. The CDR3 contains 16 residues. The trim removed 6 bases at V and 3 bases at J, leaving 8 bases unmatched. This CDR3 reads CAIRQGGGGYTGELFF. CDR3 bases: TGTGCCATCAGACAAGGCGGGGGGGGTTACACCGGGGAGCTGTTTTTT.

The gene calls are TRBV5-1 and TRBJ1-1; TRBD1 agrees at 9 bases. Per germline, CDR1 SGHRS and CDR2 YFSETQ. This CDR3 has 14 amino acids. J lost 7 bases, V lost 1 base, and 5 bases had no gene match. CDR3 nucleotide sequence: TGCGCCAGCAGCTTGTTGGGACAGGGAGTTGAAGCTTTCTTT. Residues: CASSLLGQGVEAFF.

The V call is TRBV6-5, the J call TRBJ1-4; no clear D. CDR3 size: 15 residues. Germline CDR1 and CDR2: MNHEY and SVGAGI. V gave up 6 bases and J gave up 0 bases, with 11 bases separating them. For the CDR3, the DNA is TGTGCCAGCAGCGGACTTCTAGCAACTAATGAAAAACTGTTTTTT. Amino acid sequence: CASSGLLATNEKLFF.

This clone was counted a few times. The rearrangement joins TRBV5-1 to TRBJ2-2, with 9 bases aligning to TRBD1. The CDR3 has 15 amino acids. Germline V lookup: CDR1 SGHRS, CDR2 YFSETQ. V was pared by 4 bases and J by 6 bases, with 7 bases of the junction left unmatched. The CDR3 DNA reads TGCGCCAGCAGCCCCGGGACAGGGCGCGCCGGGGAGCTGTTTTTT. Translation: CASSPGTGRAGELFF. Variable domain in full (rest from reference TRBV5-1 and TRBJ2-2): KAGVTQTPRYLIKTRGQQVTLSCSPISGHRSVSWYQQTPGQGLQFLFEYFSETQRNKGNFPGRFSGRQFSNSRSEMNVSTLELGDSALYLCASSPGTGRAGELFFGEGSRLTVL.

The chain combines TRBV25-1 with TRBJ2-1; TRBD1 aligns across 8 bases. Trimming took 5 bases from V and 7 from J; bases not matched to a gene: 7. The CDR3 totals 14 residues. Looked up from germline, CDR1 is MGHDK and CDR2 is SYGVNS. The CDR3 region is CASSRPGGWNEQFF. As DNA, the CDR3 is TGTGCCAGCAGTAGGCCAGGGGGCTGGAATGAGCAGTTCTTC.

The chain recombines TRBV27 with TRBJ2-1; weak D call: TRBD1 (6 bases). V was cut by 4 bases and J by 9 bases, with 19 bases left in between. Per the germline V gene, CDR1 is MNHEY and CDR2 is SMNVEV (reference sequence). The CDR3 covers 15 residues. CDR3 in DNA: TGTGCCAGCAGTTCGTCCGGGACATTCGACATTGAGCAGTTCTTC. Translated: CASSSSGTFDIEQFF.

The rearrangement joins TRBV5-1 to TRBJ1-1; D gene ambiguous. The V end lost 0 bases, the J end lost 11 bases, and 11 bases lay between the germline ends. The length of the CDR3 is 12 residues. CDR1 is SGHRS and CDR2 is YFSETQ in the germline V gene. The CDR3 nucleotides are TGCGCCAGCAGCTTGGAGGCAGGCGGGGCTTTCTTT. This codes for CASSLEAGGAFF.

The rearrangement links TRBV27 to TRBJ2-1; 16 bases are a match to TRBD2. V shed 3 bases, J shed 5 bases, and the junction held 7 bases outside the gene matches. The length of the CDR3 is 18 residues. Germline CDR1 is MNHEY and CDR2 is SMNVEV (reference sequence). The CDR3: CASSLGLAGGPEHNEQFF. The CDR3 bases are TGTGCCAGCAGTTTGGGACTAGCGGGAGGGCCGGAACACAATGAGCAGTTCTTC.

The chain couples TRBV28 to TRBJ1-2; 9 positions agree with TRBD1. The CDR3 contains 14 residues. CDR1 MDHEN and CDR2 SYDVKM come from the germline V gene. V was clipped by 5 bases and J by 7 bases; unmatched bases: 8. CDR3 bases: TGTGCCAGCAGTCCGACAGGGGGTGGGTTTGGCTACACCTTC. This gives the protein CASSPTGGGFGYTF.

The chain is built from TRBV7-2 and TRBJ2-1; TRBD1 matches at 8 bases. Per the germline V gene, CDR1 is SGHTA and CDR2 is FQGNSA. After removal of 3 bases from V and 6 bases from J, the junction contained 13 bases not matched to a gene. There are 17 residues in the CDR3. The CDR3 region has the DNA TGTGCCAGCAGCTTCGCCCCCCAGGGGGCAGGGTCCAATGAGCAGTTCTTC. It translates to CASSFAPQGAGSNEQFF. The full variable domain, in which reference TRBV7-2 and TRBJ2-1 provide the parts outside the CDR3, is GAGVSQSPSNKVTEKGKDVELRCDPISGHTALYWYRQSLGQGLEFLIYFQGNSAPDKSGLPSDRFSAERTGGSVSTLTIQRTQQEDSAVYLCASSFAPQGAGSNEQFFGPGTRLTVL.

Only a few counts were recorded for this clone. V and J are TRBV19 and TRBJ1-1; D unclear. The germline gives CDR1 LNHDA, CDR2 SQIVND (reference sequence). This CDR3 spans 12 amino acids. Between the trimmed V and J ends, which lost 10 bases and 1 base, there was a span of 10 bases. The CDR3 DNA sequence: TGTGCCACCCGGACTTCGAACACTGAAGCTTTCTTT. It codes for CATRTSNTEAFF.

V and J are TRBV9 and TRBJ2-7; 10 bases match TRBD1. The ends lost 5 bases at V and 6 bases at J; junction bases unmatched: 5. The CDR3 is 13 amino acids. Germline lookup yields CDR1 SGDLS and CDR2 YYNGEE. CDR3 loop: CASSRDRGGEQYF. For the CDR3, the DNA is TGTGCCAGCAGTCGGGACAGGGGTGGCGAGCAGTACTTC.

The V and J genes are TRBV30 and TRBJ1-5; TRBD1 aligns across 11 bases. V was pared by 5 bases and J by 4 bases, with 4 bases of the junction left unmatched. Germline V gives CDR1 GTSNPN, CDR2 SVGIG (reference sequence). CDR3 length: 14 amino acids. For the CDR3, the DNA is TGTGCCTGGTCCGGGACAGGGGGGAATCAGCCCCAGCATTTT. Its protein is CAWSGTGGNQPQHF.

In the case of this clone: In the same sample, other DNA sequences code for this CDR3. This chain uses TRBV5-1 with TRBJ2-1; no clear D gene. Germline V CDR1 and CDR2: SGHRS, YFSETQ. The V end was cut by 0 bases, the J end by 6 bases, with 4 bases between. This CDR3 comprises 12 residues. The DNA of the CDR3 is TGCGCCAGCAGCTTGGCCAGCAATGAGCAGTTCTTC. Residues: CASSLASNEQFF.

This clone was counted a single time. The chain uses TRBV6-5 and TRBJ2-1; TRBD2 matches 12 bases. This CDR3 is built from 13 residues. J lost 6 bases, V lost 8 bases, and 2 bases had no gene match. Looked up from germline, CDR1 is MNHEY and CDR2 is SVGAGI. The CDR3 DNA sequence: TGTGCCAGCGGACTAGCGGGAACCAATGAGCAGTTCTTC. Translating it yields CASGLAGTNEQFF.

This clone was observed a few times. The chain uses TRBV14 and TRBJ1-4, with D unclear. CDR1 and CDR2 (germline): SGHDN, FVKESK. This CDR3 has 14 residues. V was cut by 0 bases and J by 12 bases, with 14 bases left in between. CDR3 region: CASSQEQSARELFF. In DNA form, the CDR3 reads TGTGCCAGCAGCCAAGAGCAGAGTGCTCGGGAACTGTTTTTT.

The chain links TRBV7-8 to TRBJ1-5; 8 nucleotides agree with TRBD1. The J segment lost 4 bases and the V segment lost 5 bases, leaving 10 bases of the junction unmatched. This CDR3 comprises 16 residues. Germline lookup yields CDR1 SGHVS and CDR2 FQNEAQ. The CDR3 region is CASSLGQGDVNQPQHF. CDR3 nucleotides: TGTGCCAGCAGCCTAGGACAGGGAGATGTTAATCAGCCCCAGCATTTT.

The chain uses TRBV11-2 and TRBJ2-7; 10 positions match TRBD2. The V and J ends lost 1 base and 7 bases, in that order; junction bases with no gene match: 7. The CDR3 contains 15 residues. In germline, CDR1 is SGHAT, CDR2 FQNNGV. In nucleotides, the CDR3 is TGTGCCAGCAGCTTAGGTCTAGCGGGAGTGGGTGAGCAGTACTTC. Protein sequence: CASSLGLAGVGEQYF.

Only a few counts were recorded for this clone. The chain combines TRBV6-5 with TRBJ2-5; D is uncertain. There are 14 residues in the CDR3. V lost 5 bases to trimming and J lost 4 bases, with 14 bases between them. Germline V gene data show CDR1 as MNHEY and CDR2 as SVGAGI. CDR3 in amino acids: CASSAYGYGETQYF. The DNA for the CDR3 is TGTGCCAGCAGTGCCTACGGGTACGGAGAGACCCAGTACTTC.

This clone was counted once. The chain uses TRBV5-1 and TRBJ2-6; the D gene is possibly TRBD2 (5 bases). V was trimmed by 3 bases and J by 4 bases, leaving 17 bases between them. This CDR3 has 17 residues. CDR1 and CDR2 from the germline V gene are SGHRS and YFSETQ. CDR3 sequence (DNA): TGCGCCAGCAGCTCGGGCGGACTGACTGCCGGGGCCAACGTCCTGACTTTC. It translates to CASSSGGLTAGANVLTF.

This rearrangement joins TRBV6-1 to TRBJ2-5, with a tentative D call TRBD1 (6 bases). Germline lookup yields CDR1 MNHNS and CDR2 SASEGT. The CDR3 consists of 15 residues. Trimming left V 2 bases short and J 2 bases short, with 12 bases between. The CDR3 sequence is CASSETVGGQETQYF. CDR3 coding DNA: TGTGCCAGCAGTGAAACGGTAGGGGGACAAGAGACCCAGTACTTC.

The V call is TRBV5-4, the J call TRBJ2-1, with TRBD2 matching over 7 bases. CDR3 length: 14 residues. The germline V gene has CDR1 SGHNT and CDR2 YYREEE (reference sequence). V lost 6 bases, J lost 0 bases, and 3 bases stayed unmatched. Here the CDR3 reads CASIAGDSYNEQFF. The CDR3 DNA reads TGTGCCAGCATCGCGGGGGACTCCTACAATGAGCAGTTCTTC. Filled out from reference TRBV5-4 and TRBJ2-1, the complete variable domain reads ETGVTQSPTHLIKTRGQQVTLRCSSQSGHNTVSWYQQALGQGPQFIFQYYREEENGRGNFPPRFSGLQFPNYSSELNVNALELDDSALYLCASIAGDSYNEQFFGPGTRLTVL.

This chain joins TRBV19 and TRBJ2-7; 11 bases align to TRBD2. Germline CDR1 LNHDA, CDR2 SQIVND (reference sequence). The CDR3 consists of 13 residues. The J segment lost 10 bases and the V segment lost 1 base, leaving 3 bases of the junction unmatched. This CDR3 reads CASSIGGTSGQYF. CDR3 DNA sequence: TGTGCCAGTAGTATAGGGGGGACTAGCGGACAGTACTTC.